This T cell receptor beta chain was identified in a study of a mutant IDH1 vaccine in newly diagnosed glioma. Study as a whole: With temozolomide cycles, or 4-6 weeks after radiotherapy alone, vaccination was started. Treated individuals were roughly 62% male and approximately 38% female, averaging about 42 years of age.

Details on this clone: Its target is not known.

The time point denotes: week 23, last vaccination. The investigators gave 300 ug of mutant IDH1 20-mer peptide in each vaccine dose, together with topical imiquimod. CDR3 length equals 14 residues. Germline CDR1 and CDR2: SEHNR and FQNEAQ (reference sequence). Study observations and caveats: Vaccination elicited immune responses in 80% to 95% of patients.

Sequencing was performed with immunoSEQ multiplex PCR; in TCRdb, only in-frame clones are kept and a portion is missing. Of about 43,000 clones listed, 84% are singletons. J is TRBJ1-2 and V is TRBV7-9; perhaps TRBD1 as D (6 bases). The sample was PBMCs, taken from a glioma patient whose treatment included an IDH1 peptide vaccine. The sequence was collected from a woman younger than 30 with glioma. Some clones in this sample may be carry-over from other donors' samples. In DNA, the CDR3 is TGTGCTCAGCTCGGGGGGCCCACTAACTATGGCTACACCTTC. It translates to CAQLGGPTNYGYTF. Based on the CDR3 plus reference TRBV7-9 and TRBJ1-2, the full variable domain is DTGVSQNPRHKITKRGQNVTFRCDPISEHNRLYWYRQTLGQGPEFLTYFQNEAQLEKSRLLSDRFSAERPKGSFSTLEIQRTEQGDSAMYLCAQLGGPTNYGYTFGSGTRLTVV.